Following are 28 T cell receptor beta chains from one sample sequenced in a study of T cells in Graves' hyperthyroidism and ophthalmopathy. Authors of the study amplified TCR beta CDR3 regions from RNA transcripts. The primer set for the first-round RT-PCR of the TCR CDR3 was HTBI. One entry per CDR3 protein, called by TCRdb with MiXCR from the multiplex PCR reads. The sample contains 250,000 to 300,000 distinct CDR3 sequences, around 19% of which appear only once. Sequenced sample: blood. These receptor sequences come from a man aged 45 to 65 with Graves' ophthalmopathy.

This clonotype was counted between two and nine times. The chain couples TRBV24-1 to TRBJ2-2; 14 bases align to TRBD2. Trimming removed 5 bases from V and 5 bases from J; junction bases left unmatched: 6. The CDR3 spans 17 residues. The germline V gene encodes CDR1 KGHDR and CDR2 SFDVKD. CDR3 bases: TGTGCCACCAGTGGACTAGCGGGAGGGGTTGATACCGGGGAGCTGTTTTTT. It translates to CATSGLAGGVDTGELFF.

The V and J genes are TRBV12-3 or TRBV12-4 and TRBJ1-1, with no clear D. The CDR3 length is 14 residues. The V end lost 3 bases, the J end lost 1 base, and 9 bases lay between the germline ends. This CDR3 reads CASSFEGTNTEAFF. CDR3 nucleotide sequence: TGTGCCAGCAGTTTCGAAGGAACGAACACTGAAGCTTTCTTT.

The table lists this clonotype with many counts. This chain uses TRBV5-1 with TRBJ2-7; TRBD1 matches 9 bases. Germline assignment: CDR1 SGHRS and CDR2 YFSETQ. The CDR3 has 16 amino acids. After removal of 0 bases from V and 4 bases from J, the junction contained 8 bases not matched to a gene. CDR3: CASSLGPGQGGYEQYF. Here the CDR3 DNA reads TGCGCCAGCAGCTTGGGTCCGGGACAGGGTGGTTACGAGCAGTACTTC.

This clonotype showed up just a few times. The chain links TRBV27 to TRBJ2-2; a weak D match, TRBD2 (5 bases). V dropped 1 base and J dropped 6 bases, with 12 bases sitting between them. The CDR3 has 15 amino acids. Germline V lookup: CDR1 MNHEY, CDR2 SMNVEV (reference sequence). The CDR3 here is CASSLWASEAGELFF. The CDR3 nucleotides are TGTGCCAGCAGTTTATGGGCCTCGGAGGCCGGGGAGCTGTTTTTT.

Only a few counts were recorded for this clonotype. The rearrangement links TRBV15 to TRBJ2-3; 7 nucleotides match TRBD1. Germline V gene sequence: CDR1 LNHNV, CDR2 YYDKDF (reference sequence). J gave up 2 bases and V 1 base, and 3 bases lay outside the gene matches. The length of the CDR3 is 15 residues. The CDR3 region is CATSRAGTDTDTQYF. The CDR3 region has the DNA TGTGCCACCAGCAGAGCCGGGACAGACACAGATACGCAGTATTTT.

This clonotype was picked up many times. CDR3 DNA: TGTGCCAGCAAGGTGGGAAACACTGAAGCTTTCTTT. Its translation: CASKVGNTEAFF. The chain joins TRBV28 to TRBJ1-1; D gene unclear. Germline values: CDR1 MDHEN, CDR2 SYDVKM. Trimming removed 7 bases at V and 2 bases at J, with 8 bases between. The CDR3 runs to 12 residues. Looking up the rest from reference TRBV28 and TRBJ1-1 gives the full variable domain: DVKVTQSSRYLVKRTGEKVFLECVQDMDHENMFWYRQDPGLGLRLIYFSYDVKMKEKGDIPEGYSVSREKKERFSLILESASTNQTSMYLCASKVGNTEAFFGQGTRLTVV.

This clonotype was seen a handful of times. V usage is TRBV5-1 and J usage is TRBJ1-1, with D possibly matching TRBD1 (5 bases). From germline, CDR1 is SGHRS and CDR2 YFSETQ. Trimming pared 4 bases from V and 6 bases from J, leaving 22 bases between. CDR3 length: 16 residues. Here the CDR3 reads CASSPPLDILGAEAFF. The CDR3 region has the DNA TGCGCCAGCAGCCCCCCGTTGGACATCCTTGGCGCTGAAGCTTTCTTT.

The chain uses TRBV2 and TRBJ2-1, with a possible D match to TRBD1 (6 bases). Germline lookup yields CDR1 SNHLY and CDR2 FYNNEI. This CDR3 has 14 amino acids. The ends were cut back, 7 bases at V and 2 bases at J, with 12 bases in the middle. This CDR3 is CASMRGITYNEQFF. The CDR3 region has the DNA TGTGCCAGCATGAGGGGGATAACCTACAATGAGCAGTTCTTC.

Only a few counts were recorded for this clonotype. The rearrangement links TRBV20-1 to TRBJ2-6; the match to TRBD1 covers 10 bases. This CDR3 comprises 19 residues. CDR1 and CDR2 (germline): DFQATT, SNEGSKA (reference sequence). Losses at the gene ends were 3 bases for V and 1 base for J; bases not matched to a gene: 12. CDR3 loop: CSASTQGDRGKSGANVLTF. CDR3 DNA: TGCAGTGCTAGCACTCAGGGGGACAGGGGTAAATCTGGGGCCAACGTCCTGACTTTC.

This clonotype was found a few times. The V gene is TRBV7-9, the J gene TRBJ2-7; 9 nucleotides match TRBD1. The trim removed 6 bases at V and 7 bases at J, leaving 10 bases unmatched. Germline CDR1 reads SEHNR; CDR2 reads FQNEAQ (reference sequence). This CDR3 spans 14 amino acids. The CDR3 nucleotides are TGTGCCAGCAGAACACCGGGACAGGGAGGGGAGCAGTACTTC. It yields the protein CASRTPGQGGEQYF.

In its sample, this clonotype was seen many times. V usage is TRBV11-2 and J usage is TRBJ2-7; no definite D call. The germline V and J ends were trimmed by 1 base and 7 bases, with 14 bases remaining between them. Germline assignment: CDR1 SGHAT and CDR2 FQNNGV. The CDR3 has 14 amino acids. CDR3 DNA sequence: TGTGCCAGCAGCTTAGTAGGCAAAACTGGGGAGCAGTACTTC. Translating gives CASSLVGKTGEQYF. Full variable domain (rest looked up from reference TRBV11-2 and TRBJ2-7): EAGVAQSPRYKIIEKRQSVAFWCNPISGHATLYWYQQILGQGPKLLIQFQNNGVVDDSQLPKDRFSAERLKGVDSTLKIQPAKLEDSAVYLCASSLVGKTGEQYFGPGTRLTVT.

There are many counts of this clonotype. The CDR3 bases are TGCAGTGCTAGAGCTCCGGACAGACCCACCGGGGAGCTGTTTTTT. Protein product: CSARAPDRPTGELFF. The rearrangement joins TRBV20-1 to TRBJ2-2; the D gene is possibly TRBD1 (6 bases). Germline V gene sequence: CDR1 DFQATT, CDR2 SNEGSKA (reference sequence). The CDR3 spans 15 residues. V lost 1 base and J 4 bases, leaving 13 bases between the germline ends.

There are many counts of this clonotype. The V gene is TRBV28, the J gene TRBJ2-1; 9 bases match TRBD2. Per the germline V gene, CDR1 is MDHEN and CDR2 is SYDVKM. Trimming cost V 3 bases and J 14 bases; bases outside gene matches: 8. CDR3 length: 13 residues. CDR3 DNA: TGTGCCAGCAGTTTCCAGAGCGGGAGGAAAGAGTTCTTC. It codes for CASSFQSGRKEFF.

This clonotype appeared many times. The chain joins TRBV27 to TRBJ2-3; 7 bases match TRBD2. V was clipped by 1 base and J by 4 bases; unmatched bases: 5. Germline CDR1 reads MNHEY; CDR2 reads SMNVEV (reference sequence). The CDR3 length is 15 residues. Here the CDR3 DNA reads TGTGCCAGCAGTTTATTGCGGGAGATATCAGATACGCAGTATTTT. This gives the protein CASSLLREISDTQYF.

This clonotype was counted ten times or more. The rearrangement joins TRBV11-1 to TRBJ2-2; the match to TRBD1 covers 7 bases. This CDR3 region has 16 residues. The V gene end was trimmed by 3 bases and the J gene end by 4 bases; junction bases not matched to a gene: 8. Germline V lookup: CDR1 SGHAT, CDR2 FQDESV (reference sequence). CDR3 protein: CASSLVTGRGTGELFF. The CDR3 nucleotides read TGTGCCAGCAGCTTGGTGACAGGGAGAGGCACCGGGGAGCTGTTTTTT.

A remark on this clonotype: A single base separates this from a much larger clone, so it may be a read error. This sequence joins TRBV7-2 and TRBJ2-1, with D perhaps TRBD1 or TRBD2 (5 bases each). Germline lookup yields CDR1 SGHTA and CDR2 FQGNSA. V lost 4 bases and J lost 9, with 13 bases in between. The CDR3 contains 13 residues. CDR3 region: CASSYSFGGEQFF. The CDR3 DNA sequence: TGTGCCAGCAGCTATAGTTTTGGGGGTGAGCAGTTCTTC.

The rearrangement uses TRBV15 and TRBJ2-7, with 9 bases that match TRBD1. CDR1 is LNHNV, CDR2 YYDKDF, per germline (reference sequence). Trimming took 5 bases from V and 6 from J; bases not matched to a gene: 5. The CDR3 runs 13 residues. DNA for the CDR3: TGTGCCACCAGCTGGGACAGGGAGGGCGAGCAGTACTTC. Translation gives CATSWDREGEQYF.

The V call is TRBV4-1, the J call TRBJ1-1; possibly TRBD1 for D (6 bases). The CDR3 covers 16 residues. Trimming shortened V by 2 bases and J by 2 bases, and 15 bases separated the two germline ends. The germline gives CDR1 MGHRA, CDR2 YSYEKL. CDR3 sequence reads: CASSQYFGGLNTEAFF. Written as DNA, the CDR3 is TGCGCCAGCAGCCAATACTTCGGGGGGCTTAACACTGAAGCTTTCTTT.

This clonotype was seen more than once but under ten times. The rearrangement joins TRBV9 to TRBJ2-5, with 7 positions matching TRBD2. Germline CDR1 reads SGDLS; CDR2 reads YYNGEE. V dropped 4 bases and J dropped 1; count of bases not matched to a gene: 4. CDR3 length equals 14 residues. The CDR3 spells CASSLRGVQETQYF. CDR3 sequence (DNA): TGTGCCAGCAGCCTCCGGGGGGTCCAAGAGACCCAGTACTTC.

This clonotype was seen at least ten times. The chain links TRBV20-1 to TRBJ2-5, with TRBD2 identical over 9 bases. The CDR3 runs 15 residues. Per the germline V gene, CDR1 is DFQATT and CDR2 is SNEGSKA (reference sequence). V was pared by 0 bases and J by 5 bases, with 7 bases of the junction left unmatched. This chain's CDR3 is CSARDGGRAAETQYF. The CDR3 region has the DNA TGCAGTGCTAGAGATGGCGGGAGGGCCGCGGAGACCCAGTACTTC.

The gene calls are TRBV6-1 and TRBJ2-7; no firm D call. Germline V gene sequence: CDR1 MNHNS, CDR2 SASEGT. Trimming took 7 bases from V and 0 from J, leaving 13 bases between them. This CDR3 has 14 residues. The CDR3 coding sequence is TGTGCCAGCACCCACAAGGGCATCTCCTACGAGCAGTACTTC. Its protein is CASTHKGISYEQYF.

There are many counts of this clonotype. The genes are TRBV20-1 and TRBJ1-5, with D perhaps matching TRBD1 (6 bases). The V gene's germline CDR1 is DFQATT and CDR2 SNEGSKA (reference sequence). CDR3 length: 15 amino acids. V lost 3 bases, J lost 3 bases, and 15 bases lay in between. The CDR3 nucleotides are TGCAGTGCTAGTGGAAGCACAGGGAACAATCAGCCCCAGCATTTT. Residues: CSASGSTGNNQPQHF.

In its sample, this clonotype was seen many times. The chain recombines TRBV30 with TRBJ1-1; D gene ambiguous. Germline V gives CDR1 GTSNPN, CDR2 SVGIG (reference sequence). CDR3 length: 11 amino acids. V was cut by 5 bases and J by 2 bases, with 6 bases left in between. Here the CDR3 DNA reads TGTGCCTGGGGCGGAAACACTGAAGCTTTCTTT. Translated: CAWGGNTEAFF.

This clonotype has more than one count but fewer than ten. The V gene is TRBV28, the J gene TRBJ2-3; D is undetermined. The germline gives CDR1 MDHEN, CDR2 SYDVKM. This CDR3 has 12 residues. Trimming took off 3 bases at V and 14 bases at J, with 15 bases between the two ends. CDR3 bases: TGTGCCAGCAGTTTGTTAGGAAAAGGCACGTATTTT. Protein sequence: CASSLLGKGTYF. Full variable domain (missing parts from reference TRBV28 and TRBJ2-3): DVKVTQSSRYLVKRTGEKVFLECVQDMDHENMFWYRQDPGLGLRLIYFSYDVKMKEKGDIPEGYSVSREKKERFSLILESASTNQTSMYLCASSLLGKGTYFGPGTRLTVL.

This clonotype came up many times. The V call is TRBV3-1, the J call TRBJ2-7, with D maybe TRBD2 (5 bases). CDR1 is LGHDT and CDR2 is YNNKEL in the germline V gene (reference sequence). Trimming removed 1 base from V and 0 bases from J, with 7 bases in between. The CDR3 is 14 amino acids. In DNA form, the CDR3 reads TGTGCCAGCAGCCAAGGGACTGGCTCCTACGAGCAGTACTTC. Amino acids: CASSQGTGSYEQYF.

This clonotype was seen ten or more times. The chain uses TRBV5-6 and TRBJ1-3; D possibly corresponds to TRBD1 (6 bases). Between the trimmed V and J ends, which lost 3 bases and 3 bases, there was a span of 10 bases. The CDR3 is 14 residues long. Per the germline V gene, CDR1 is SGHDT and CDR2 is YYEEEE. This CDR3 is CASSSTGGGNTIYF. DNA for the CDR3: TGTGCCAGCAGCTCGACAGGAGGTGGAAACACCATATATTTT.

This clonotype was observed a handful of times. The chain has TRBV4-1 and TRBJ1-5; no reliable D call. The CDR3 has 13 residues. The germline V gene encodes CDR1 MGHRA and CDR2 YSYEKL. Trimming removed 0 bases at V and 5 bases at J, with 5 bases between. DNA of the CDR3: TGCGCCAGCAGCCAAGAAGTGGATCAGCCCCAGCATTTT. Its translation: CASSQEVDQPQHF.

The V and J genes are TRBV7-9 and TRBJ2-7; the match to TRBD2 covers 7 bases. The V gene end was trimmed by 0 bases and the J gene end by 5 bases; junction bases not matched to a gene: 4. The CDR3 spans 14 residues. Germline V CDR1 and CDR2: SEHNR, FQNEAQ (reference sequence). CDR3 sequence (DNA): TGTGCCAGCAGCTTAGCGAGCGGGACCCACGAGCAGTACTTC. Amino acid sequence: CASSLASGTHEQYF.